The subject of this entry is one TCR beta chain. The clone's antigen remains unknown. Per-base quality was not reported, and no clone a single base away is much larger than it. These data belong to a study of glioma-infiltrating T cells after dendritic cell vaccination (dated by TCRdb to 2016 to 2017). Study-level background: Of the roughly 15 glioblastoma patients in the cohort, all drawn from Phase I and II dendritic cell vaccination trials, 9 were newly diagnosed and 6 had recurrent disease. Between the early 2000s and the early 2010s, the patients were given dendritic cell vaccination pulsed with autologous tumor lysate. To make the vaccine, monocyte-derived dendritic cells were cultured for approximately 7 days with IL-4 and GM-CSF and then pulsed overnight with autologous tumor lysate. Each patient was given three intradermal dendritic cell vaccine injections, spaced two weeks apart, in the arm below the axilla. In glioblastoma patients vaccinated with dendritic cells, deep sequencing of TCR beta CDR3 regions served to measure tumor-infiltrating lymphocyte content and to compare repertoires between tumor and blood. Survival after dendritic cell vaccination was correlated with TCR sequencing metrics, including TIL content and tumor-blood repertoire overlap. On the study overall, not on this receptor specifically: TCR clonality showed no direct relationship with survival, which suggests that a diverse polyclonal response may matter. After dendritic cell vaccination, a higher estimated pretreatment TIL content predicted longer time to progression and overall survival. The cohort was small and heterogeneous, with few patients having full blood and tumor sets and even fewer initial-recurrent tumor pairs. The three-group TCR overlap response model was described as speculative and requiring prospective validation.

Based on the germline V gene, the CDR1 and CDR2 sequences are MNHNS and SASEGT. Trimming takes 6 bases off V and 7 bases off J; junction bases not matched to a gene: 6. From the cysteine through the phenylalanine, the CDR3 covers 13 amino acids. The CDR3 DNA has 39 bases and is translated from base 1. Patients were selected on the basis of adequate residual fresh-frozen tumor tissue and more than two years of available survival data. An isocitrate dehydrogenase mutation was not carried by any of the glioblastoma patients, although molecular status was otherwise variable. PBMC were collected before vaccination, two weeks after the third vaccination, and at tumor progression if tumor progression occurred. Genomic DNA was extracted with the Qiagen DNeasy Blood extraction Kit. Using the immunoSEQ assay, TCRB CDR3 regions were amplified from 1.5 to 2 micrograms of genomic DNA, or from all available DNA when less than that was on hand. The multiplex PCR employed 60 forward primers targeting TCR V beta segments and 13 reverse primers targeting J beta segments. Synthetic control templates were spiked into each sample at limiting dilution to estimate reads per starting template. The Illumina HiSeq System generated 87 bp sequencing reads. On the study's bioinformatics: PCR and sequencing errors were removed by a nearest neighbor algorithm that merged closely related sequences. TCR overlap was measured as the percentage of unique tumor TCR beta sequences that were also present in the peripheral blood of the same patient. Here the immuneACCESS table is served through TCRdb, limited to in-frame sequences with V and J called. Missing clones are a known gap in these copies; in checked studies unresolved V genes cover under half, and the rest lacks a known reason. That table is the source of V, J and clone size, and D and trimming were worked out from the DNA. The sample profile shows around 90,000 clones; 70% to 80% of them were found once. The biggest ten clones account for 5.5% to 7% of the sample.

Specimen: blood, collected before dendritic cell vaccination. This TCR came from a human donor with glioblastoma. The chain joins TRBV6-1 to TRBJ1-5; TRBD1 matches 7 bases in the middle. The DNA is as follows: TGTGCCAGCAGGGGGGGACAGACACAGCCCCAGCATTTT. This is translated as CASRGGQTQPQHF.